One sample yielded the 8 T cell receptor beta chains listed below, sequenced in a study of regulatory T cells in long-lasting Graves disease. Construction of TCR beta libraries relied on iRepertoire HTBI primers and on Arm-PCR targeting CDR3 regions. Via MiXCR, TCRdb re-called the multiplex PCR reads, giving one row per CDR3 protein. The data hold approximately 470,000 distinct CDR3 sequences, with around 20% observed a single time. Time point of the sample: persistent/refractory GD, antithyroid drugs over 5 years with positive TRAb. From PBMCs, RNA was extracted and then used to make the TCR library. This specimen was peripheral blood mononuclear cells (PBMCs), taken when the disease was refractory, from a patient treated with antithyroid drugs. The source is a female donor with Graves disease.

V is TRBV27 and J is TRBJ2-2, with 13 bases aligning to TRBD2. Germline V lookup: CDR1 MNHEY, CDR2 SMNVEV (reference sequence). The CDR3 has 16 amino acids. V lost 8 bases, J lost 6 bases, and 9 bases stayed unmatched. The CDR3 DNA follows: TGTGCCAGCTGGAGTGGACTAGCGGGAGTCGCCGGGGAGCTGTTTTTT. It codes for CASWSGLAGVAGELFF.

The J gene is TRBJ2-5, the V gene TRBV6-1; no definite D call. The CDR3 length is 13 residues. The germline gives CDR1 MNHNS, CDR2 SASEGT. V was shortened by 4 bases and J by 0 bases, with 6 bases between the two germline ends. CDR3 protein: CASSGYNQETQYF. CDR3 DNA: TGTGCCAGCAGTGGATATAACCAAGAGACCCAGTACTTC.

The chain uses TRBV27 and TRBJ1-1, with 7 bases lining up with TRBD1. Unmatched junction bases numbered 4, after V lost 3 bases and J lost 6 bases. CDR1 MNHEY and CDR2 SMNVEV come from the germline V gene (reference sequence). The length of the CDR3 is 13 residues. The CDR3 spells CASSFGDSSEAFF. Written as DNA, the CDR3 is TGTGCCAGCAGTTTCGGGGACAGTTCTGAAGCTTTCTTT.

In its sample, this clonotype was seen a few times. The rearrangement joins TRBV20-1 to TRBJ2-7, with 14 bases fitting TRBD2. The V gene end was trimmed by 5 bases and the J gene end by 4 bases; junction bases not matched to a gene: 10. Germline V gene lookup returns CDR1 DFQATT and CDR2 SNEGSKA (reference sequence). The CDR3 sequence is 16 residues long. Here the CDR3 reads CSAFPGLAGAIYEQYF. DNA for the CDR3: TGCAGTGCTTTCCCGGGACTAGCGGGAGCGATTTACGAGCAGTACTTC.

This clonotype was seen ten or more times. The chain carries TRBV2 and TRBJ2-7, with 14 bases that match TRBD2. V lost 5 bases to trimming and J lost 2 bases; unmatched junction nucleotides: 8. The germline CDR1 and CDR2 sequences are SNHLY and FYNNEI. The CDR3 loop spans 17 amino acids. CDR3 protein: CASSSPGLAGETYEQYF. The CDR3 bases are TGTGCCAGCAGTTCTCCGGGACTAGCGGGAGAGACCTACGAGCAGTACTTC.

This clonotype was seen at least ten times. The chain joins TRBV28 to TRBJ2-7, with D possibly being TRBD1 or TRBD2 (5 bases each). The CDR3 loop spans 13 amino acids. From germline, CDR1 is MDHEN and CDR2 SYDVKM. V was clipped by 6 bases and J by 3 bases, with 12 bases between them. CDR3 in DNA: TGTGCCAGCAGCAGGACGAGGGGCTACGAGCAGTACTTC. Amino acids: CASSRTRGYEQYF.

This clonotype showed up just a few times. This chain connects TRBV20-1 to TRBJ2-7; D might be TRBD1 or TRBD2, each matching 5 bases. The CDR3 contains 17 residues. Germline V lookup: CDR1 DFQATT, CDR2 SNEGSKA (reference sequence). The V end lost 0 bases, the J end lost 3 bases, and 21 bases lay between the germline ends. For the CDR3, the DNA is TGCAGTGCTAGAGATCCTGGGGGTGGACACTCGGACTACGAGCAGTACTTC. Its translation is CSARDPGGGHSDYEQYF.

This clonotype was observed many times. J is TRBJ1-4 and V is TRBV3-1; D not resolved. Germline-derived CDR1 and CDR2 are LGHDT and YNNKEL (reference sequence). Trimming took 1 base from V and 3 from J, leaving 12 bases between them. The CDR3 is 16 amino acids. CDR3 nucleotides: TGTGCCAGCAGCCAAGTTCGGTCGATACCTAATGAAAAACTGTTTTTT. Amino acid sequence: CASSQVRSIPNEKLFF.